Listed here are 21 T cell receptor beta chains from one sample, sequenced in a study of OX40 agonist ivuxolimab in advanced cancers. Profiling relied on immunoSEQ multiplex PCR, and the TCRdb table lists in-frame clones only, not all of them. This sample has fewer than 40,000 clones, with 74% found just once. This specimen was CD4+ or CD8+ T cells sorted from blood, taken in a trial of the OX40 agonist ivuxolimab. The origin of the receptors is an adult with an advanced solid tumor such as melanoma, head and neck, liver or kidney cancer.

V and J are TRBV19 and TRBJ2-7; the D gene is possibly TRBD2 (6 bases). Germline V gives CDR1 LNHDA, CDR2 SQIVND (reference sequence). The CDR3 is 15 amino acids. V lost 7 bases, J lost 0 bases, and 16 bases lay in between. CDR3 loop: CASTRDSSSSYEQYF. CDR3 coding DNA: TGTGCCAGTACCCGGGACTCTTCATCCTCCTACGAGCAGTACTTC.

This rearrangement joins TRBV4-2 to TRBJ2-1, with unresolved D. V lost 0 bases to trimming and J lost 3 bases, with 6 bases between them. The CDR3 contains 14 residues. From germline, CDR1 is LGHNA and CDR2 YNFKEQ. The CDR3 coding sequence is TGTGCCAGCAGCCAAGATTTTTACTACAATGAGCAGTTCTTC. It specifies CASSQDFYYNEQFF.

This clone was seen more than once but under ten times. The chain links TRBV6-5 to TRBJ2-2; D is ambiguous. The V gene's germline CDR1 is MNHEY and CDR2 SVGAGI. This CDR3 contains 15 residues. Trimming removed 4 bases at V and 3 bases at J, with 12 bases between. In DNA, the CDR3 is TGTGCCAGCAGTTCCGTCCGGACCGACACCGGGGAGCTGTTTTTT. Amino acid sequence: CASSSVRTDTGELFF.

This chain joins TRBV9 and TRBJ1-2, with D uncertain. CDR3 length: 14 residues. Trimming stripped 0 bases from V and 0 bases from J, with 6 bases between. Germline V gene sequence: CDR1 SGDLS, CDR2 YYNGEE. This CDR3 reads CASSVGDANYGYTF. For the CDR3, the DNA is TGTGCCAGCAGCGTAGGAGATGCTAACTATGGCTACACCTTC.

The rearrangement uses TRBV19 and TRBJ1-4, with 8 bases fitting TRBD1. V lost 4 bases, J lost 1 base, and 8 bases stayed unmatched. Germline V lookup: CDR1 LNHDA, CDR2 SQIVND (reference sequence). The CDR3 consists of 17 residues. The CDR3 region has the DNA TGTGCCAGTAGTAGGGACAGGCTCGGAGGAACTAATGAAAAACTGTTTTTT. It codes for CASSRDRLGGTNEKLFF. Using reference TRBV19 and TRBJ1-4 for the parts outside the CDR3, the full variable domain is DGGITQSPKYLFRKEGQNVTLSCEQNLNHDAMYWYRQDPGQGLRLIYYSQIVNDFQKGDIAEGYSVSREKKESFPLTVTSAQKNPTAFYLCASSRDRLGGTNEKLFFGSGTQLSVL.

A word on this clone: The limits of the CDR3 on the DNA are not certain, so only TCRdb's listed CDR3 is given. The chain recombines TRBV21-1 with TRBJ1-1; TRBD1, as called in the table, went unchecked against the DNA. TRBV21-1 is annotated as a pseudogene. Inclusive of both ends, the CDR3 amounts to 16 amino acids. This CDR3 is CASSPVGTGATTEAFF.

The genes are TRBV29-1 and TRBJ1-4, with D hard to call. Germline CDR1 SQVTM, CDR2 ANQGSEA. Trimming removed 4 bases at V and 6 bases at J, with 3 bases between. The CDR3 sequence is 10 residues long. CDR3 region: CSVGDEKLFF. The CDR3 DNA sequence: TGCAGCGTTGGGGATGAAAAACTGTTTTTT.

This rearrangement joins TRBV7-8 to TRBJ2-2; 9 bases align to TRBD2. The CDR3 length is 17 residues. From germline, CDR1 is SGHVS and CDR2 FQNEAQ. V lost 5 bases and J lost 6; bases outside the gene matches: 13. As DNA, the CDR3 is TGTGCCAGCAGCCCCAGGAGAGCGGGGGGCCGCTCCGGGGAGCTGTTTTTT. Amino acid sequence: CASSPRRAGGRSGELFF.

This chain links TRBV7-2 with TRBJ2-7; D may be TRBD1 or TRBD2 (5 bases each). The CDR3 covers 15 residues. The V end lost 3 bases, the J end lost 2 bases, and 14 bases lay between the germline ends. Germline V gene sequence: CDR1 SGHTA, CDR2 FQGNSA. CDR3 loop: CASSLRPLGPYEQYF. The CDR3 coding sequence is TGTGCCAGCAGCTTGAGACCTCTGGGACCCTACGAGCAGTACTTC.

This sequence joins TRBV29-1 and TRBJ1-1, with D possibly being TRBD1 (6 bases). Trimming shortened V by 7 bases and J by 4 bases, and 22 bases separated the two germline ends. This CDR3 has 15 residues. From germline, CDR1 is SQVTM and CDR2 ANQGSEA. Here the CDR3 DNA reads TGCAGCGCCCAGGTTGGACTGGCAGGGGTCACTGAAGCTTTCTTT. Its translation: CSAQVGLAGVTEAFF.

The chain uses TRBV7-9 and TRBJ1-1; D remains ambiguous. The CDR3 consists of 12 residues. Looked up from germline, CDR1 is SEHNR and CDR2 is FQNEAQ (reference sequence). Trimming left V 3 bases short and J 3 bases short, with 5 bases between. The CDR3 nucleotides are TGTGCCAGCAGCTTCGGTTACACTGAAGCTTTCTTT. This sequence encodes CASSFGYTEAFF.

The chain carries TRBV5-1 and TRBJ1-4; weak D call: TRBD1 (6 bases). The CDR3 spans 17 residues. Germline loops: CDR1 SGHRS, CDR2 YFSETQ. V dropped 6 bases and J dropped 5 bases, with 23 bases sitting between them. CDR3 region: CASTTDGWTVENEKLFF. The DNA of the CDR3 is TGCGCCAGCACTACTGATGGGTGGACAGTCGAAAATGAAAAACTGTTTTTT.

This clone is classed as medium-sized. Here the CDR3 DNA reads TGTGCCTGGAGTCTCCGGGACATGGGCAAGTATGGCTACACCTTC. This encodes CAWSLRDMGKYGYTF. This rearrangement joins TRBV30 to TRBJ1-2, with D maybe TRBD1 (6 bases). The germline V and J ends were trimmed by 2 bases and 5 bases, with 18 bases remaining between them. Germline V CDR1 and CDR2: GTSNPN, SVGIG (reference sequence). This CDR3 has 15 residues.

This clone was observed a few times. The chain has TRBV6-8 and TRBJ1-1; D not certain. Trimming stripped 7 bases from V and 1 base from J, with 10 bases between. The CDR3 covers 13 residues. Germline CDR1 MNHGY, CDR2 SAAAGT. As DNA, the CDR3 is TGTGCCAGCAAGTACTCAAAGAACACTGAAGCTTTCTTT. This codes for CASKYSKNTEAFF.

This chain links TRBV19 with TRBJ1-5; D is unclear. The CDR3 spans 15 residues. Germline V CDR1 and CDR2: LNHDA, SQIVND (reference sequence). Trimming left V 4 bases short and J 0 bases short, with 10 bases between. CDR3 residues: CASSRRDYSNQPQHF. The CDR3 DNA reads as TGTGCCAGTAGTAGGAGAGATTATAGCAATCAGCCCCAGCATTTT.

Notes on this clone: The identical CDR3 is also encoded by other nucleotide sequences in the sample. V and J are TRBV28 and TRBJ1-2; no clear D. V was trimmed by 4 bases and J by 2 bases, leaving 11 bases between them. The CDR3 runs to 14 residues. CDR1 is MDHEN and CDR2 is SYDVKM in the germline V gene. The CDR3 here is CASSSPGQNYGYTF. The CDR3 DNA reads TGTGCCAGCAGTTCCCCGGGCCAAAACTATGGCTACACCTTC.

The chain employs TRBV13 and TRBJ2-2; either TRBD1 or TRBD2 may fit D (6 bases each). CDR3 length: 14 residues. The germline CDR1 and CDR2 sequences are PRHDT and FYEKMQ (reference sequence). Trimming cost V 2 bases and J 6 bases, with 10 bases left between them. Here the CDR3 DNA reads TGTGCCAGCAGCTTAAGGGGGGCGGCCGGGGAGCTGTTTTTT. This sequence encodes CASSLRGAAGELFF. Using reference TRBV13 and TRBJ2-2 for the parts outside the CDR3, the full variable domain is AAGVIQSPRHLIKEKRETATLKCYPIPRHDTVYWYQQGPGQDPQFLISFYEKMQSDKGSIPDRFSAQQFSDYHSELNMSSLELGDSALYFCASSLRGAAGELFFGEGSRLTVL.

CDR3: CASSRDHTGGGETQYF. DNA for the CDR3: TGTGCCAGCAGCCGCGATCACACAGGGGGCGGAGAGACCCAGTACTTC. The gene calls are TRBV28 and TRBJ2-5; TRBD1 aligns across 9 bases. V lost 6 bases to trimming and J lost 4 bases; unmatched junction nucleotides: 12. Looked up from germline, CDR1 is MDHEN and CDR2 is SYDVKM. The length of the CDR3 is 16 residues.

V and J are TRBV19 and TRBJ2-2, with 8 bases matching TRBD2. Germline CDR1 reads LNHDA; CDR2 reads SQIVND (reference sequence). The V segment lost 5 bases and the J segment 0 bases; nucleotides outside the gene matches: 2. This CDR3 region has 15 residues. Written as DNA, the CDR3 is TGTGCCAGTAGTTCGCGGGGGGCGAACACCGGGGAGCTGTTTTTT. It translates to CASSSRGANTGELFF.

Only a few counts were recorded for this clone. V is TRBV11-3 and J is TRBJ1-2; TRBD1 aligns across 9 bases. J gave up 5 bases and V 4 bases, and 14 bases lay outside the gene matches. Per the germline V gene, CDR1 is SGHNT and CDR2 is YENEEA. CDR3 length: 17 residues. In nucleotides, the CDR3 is TGTGCCAGCAGCTCAGCGGGACAGGGACATGTGTGGTATGGCTACACCTTC. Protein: CASSSAGQGHVWYGYTF.

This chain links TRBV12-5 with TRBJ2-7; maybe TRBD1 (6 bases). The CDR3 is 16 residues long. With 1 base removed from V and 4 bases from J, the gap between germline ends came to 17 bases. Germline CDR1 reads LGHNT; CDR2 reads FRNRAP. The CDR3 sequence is CASGLGTGTTNYEQYF. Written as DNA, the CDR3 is TGTGCTAGTGGTTTGGGCACCGGGACAACTAATTACGAGCAGTACTTC.